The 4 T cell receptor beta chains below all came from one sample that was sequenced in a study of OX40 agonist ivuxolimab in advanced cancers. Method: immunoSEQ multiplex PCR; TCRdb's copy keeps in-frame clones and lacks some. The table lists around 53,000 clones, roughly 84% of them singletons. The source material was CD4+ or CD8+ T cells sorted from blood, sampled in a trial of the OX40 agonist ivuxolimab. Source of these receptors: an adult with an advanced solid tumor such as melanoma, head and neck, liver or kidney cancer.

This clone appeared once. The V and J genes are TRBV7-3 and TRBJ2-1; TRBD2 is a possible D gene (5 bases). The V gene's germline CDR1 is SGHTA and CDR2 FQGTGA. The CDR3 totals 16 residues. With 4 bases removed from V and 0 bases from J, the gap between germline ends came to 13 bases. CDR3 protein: CASSSARGGSYNEQFF. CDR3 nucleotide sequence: TGTGCCAGCAGCTCCGCTCGCGGAGGCTCCTACAATGAGCAGTTCTTC.

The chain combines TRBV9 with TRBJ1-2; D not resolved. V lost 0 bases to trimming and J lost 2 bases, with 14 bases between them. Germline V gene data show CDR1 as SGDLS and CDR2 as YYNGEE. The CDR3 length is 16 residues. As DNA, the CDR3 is TGTGCCAGCAGCGTAGATGCGGGTGGAGACAACTATGGCTACACCTTC. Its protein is CASSVDAGGDNYGYTF. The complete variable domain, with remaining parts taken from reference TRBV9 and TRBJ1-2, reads DSGVTQTPKHLITATGQRVTLRCSPRSGDLSVYWYQQSLDQGLQFLIQYYNGEERAKGNILERFSAQQFPDLHSELNLSSLELGDSALYFCASSVDAGGDNYGYTFGSGTRLTVV.

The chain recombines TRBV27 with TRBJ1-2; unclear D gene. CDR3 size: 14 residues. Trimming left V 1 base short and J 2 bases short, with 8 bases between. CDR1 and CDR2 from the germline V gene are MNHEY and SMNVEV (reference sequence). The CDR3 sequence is CASSLWGPNYGYTF. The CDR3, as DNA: TGTGCCAGCAGTTTATGGGGTCCCAACTATGGCTACACCTTC.

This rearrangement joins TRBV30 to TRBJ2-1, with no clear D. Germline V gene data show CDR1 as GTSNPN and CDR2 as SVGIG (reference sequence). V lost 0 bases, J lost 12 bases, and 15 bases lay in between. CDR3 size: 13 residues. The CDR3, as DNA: TGTGCCTGGAGTGTAGCTGGGGTCAAGGTGCAGTTCTTC. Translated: CAWSVAGVKVQFF.